This record covers a single T cell receptor (beta chain). Antigen unknown. The CDR3 consists of 11 residues. CDR1 MDHEN and CDR2 SYDVKM come from the germline V gene. Trimming left V 5 bases short and J 9 bases short, with 9 bases between. Under the authors' procedure: For papillary thyroid cancer, a distant-metastasis classifier was constructed from CDR3 differences observed across clinicopathological groups. TCRdb re-analyzed the PCR reads using MiXCR. TCRdb, not the original authors, processed these V and J calls. In the table there are tens of thousands of clones, roughly 20% of which are singletons. This sample was taken from a study of metastatic and nonmetastatic thyroid tumors. Study-wide results and limits: Versus benign nodules, malignant thyroid tumors reportedly had significantly higher TCR beta diversity, in blood and tumor.

No treatment of any kind had been given to any patient before thyroid surgery. The chain employs TRBV28 and TRBJ2-3; D is unclear. The sequencing sample was made of adjacent normal tissue. This sequence was found in a female donor with papillary thyroid cancer or a benign thyroid nodule (not recorded which). Some clones in this sample may be carry-over from other donors' samples. DNA of the CDR3: TGTGCCAGCAGTCACCGGGCGACGCAGTATTTT. The encoded protein is CASSHRATQYF.